The 27 T cell receptor beta chains given below trace back to one sample, sequenced in a study of blood T cell repertoires in COVID-19. Sequencing was performed with immunoSEQ multiplex PCR; in TCRdb, only in-frame clones are kept and a portion is missing. The sample carries 70,000 to 100,000 clones, about 88% recorded once. The sequencing input was peripheral blood. These receptors were taken from a woman of 80 years or more with active COVID-19.

This sequence joins TRBV5-1 and TRBJ2-6; unclear D gene. The V and J ends lost 0 bases and 4 bases respectively, with 11 bases between them. The CDR3 runs 16 residues. Per the germline V gene, CDR1 is SGHRS and CDR2 is YFSETQ. CDR3 in amino acids: CASSLVSAAGANVLTF. The CDR3 DNA sequence: TGCGCCAGCAGCTTGGTGTCCGCGGCGGGGGCCAACGTCCTGACTTTC.

This clone has just one count. The CDR3 loop reads CASSIIAGGTQYF. CDR3 nucleotide sequence: TGTGCCAGTAGTATCATAGCGGGGGGGACCCAGTACTTC. This chain links TRBV19 with TRBJ2-5, with 10 nucleotides matching TRBD2. The length of the CDR3 is 13 residues. In germline, CDR1 is LNHDA, CDR2 SQIVND (reference sequence). V dropped 3 bases and J dropped 7; count of bases not matched to a gene: 2.

The sample holds one count of this clone. V is TRBV7-9 and J is TRBJ2-7; perhaps TRBD2 as D (6 bases). V was trimmed by 5 bases and J by 3 bases, leaving 11 bases between them. There are 13 residues in the CDR3. Germline-derived CDR1 and CDR2 are SEHNR and FQNEAQ (reference sequence). The CDR3 sequence is CASSAPGSYEQYF. The CDR3 region has the DNA TGTGCCAGCAGCGCCCCCGGGAGCTACGAGCAGTACTTC.

V gene TRBV7-2 combines with J gene TRBJ2-7; TRBD2 agrees at 7 bases. CDR1 and CDR2 (germline): SGHTA, FQGNSA. Unmatched junction bases numbered 2, after V lost 3 bases and J lost 3 bases. CDR3 length: 13 amino acids. The CDR3 loop is CASSLGRGYEQYF. The CDR3 nucleotides read TGTGCCAGCAGCTTGGGGAGGGGCTACGAGCAGTACTTC.

This chain links TRBV24-1 with TRBJ1-2; possibly TRBD1 for D (5 bases). The CDR3 covers 14 residues. The germline V and J ends were trimmed by 3 bases and 2 bases, with 9 bases remaining between them. Germline V gene sequence: CDR1 KGHDR, CDR2 SFDVKD. This CDR3 is CATSDVTANYGYTF. CDR3 nucleotide sequence: TGTGCCACCAGTGATGTGACAGCAAACTATGGCTACACCTTC.

This sequence joins TRBV30 and TRBJ2-1; a possible D gene is TRBD2 (5 bases). The ends were cut back, 4 bases at V and 4 bases at J, with 20 bases in the middle. The CDR3 has 16 residues. Looked up from germline, CDR1 is GTSNPN and CDR2 is SVGIG (reference sequence). Here the CDR3 reads CAWTGPQRNSYNEQFF. Here the CDR3 DNA reads TGTGCCTGGACCGGACCTCAGCGGAACTCTTACAATGAGCAGTTCTTC.

The chain uses TRBV6-5 and TRBJ2-5; TRBD2 matches at 8 bases. Germline V gene sequence: CDR1 MNHEY, CDR2 SVGAGI. The CDR3 has 14 residues. The junction had 7 bases not matched to a gene; V was cut back by 9 bases and J by 1 base. The chain's CDR3 is CASSLAGLQETQYF. CDR3 bases: TGTGCCAGTTCTTTAGCGGGGCTCCAAGAGACCCAGTACTTC.

The chain joins TRBV6-5 to TRBJ2-7; possible D gene TRBD1, 5 bases. V was pared by 6 bases and J by 0 bases, with 9 bases between. The germline CDR1 and CDR2 sequences are MNHEY and SVGAGI. The CDR3 is 13 residues long. Written as DNA, the CDR3 is TGTGCCAGCAGAGGGGCAGCCTCCTACGAGCAGTACTTC. Encoded protein: CASRGAASYEQYF.

The J gene is TRBJ2-1, the V gene TRBV19; TRBD2 agrees at 10 bases. Trimming at V came to 7 bases and at J to 7 bases, leaving 10 bases not matched to a gene. Germline V gene lookup returns CDR1 LNHDA and CDR2 SQIVND (reference sequence). The CDR3 sequence is 15 residues long. The CDR3 region is CASIRTSGMRNEQFF. DNA for the CDR3: TGTGCCAGTATCAGAACTAGCGGGATGCGGAATGAGCAGTTCTTC.

This chain uses TRBV4-2 with TRBJ2-1, with D possibly being TRBD1 (6 bases). CDR3 length equals 15 residues. The V and J ends lost 3 bases and 6 bases respectively, with 15 bases between them. Looked up from germline, CDR1 is LGHNA and CDR2 is YNFKEQ. CDR3 DNA: TGTGCCAGCAGCCACACTAGGTTGGGGGCCAATGAGCAGTTCTTC. Translation gives CASSHTRLGANEQFF.

Here the CDR3 reads CATSDLRPSRDRGGQPQHF. The DNA of the CDR3 is TGTGCCACCAGTGATTTGCGCCCGTCCCGGGACAGGGGTGGGCAGCCCCAGCATTTT. The chain joins TRBV24-1 to TRBJ1-5; TRBD1 aligns across 10 bases. The J segment lost 7 bases and the V segment lost 0 bases, leaving 14 bases of the junction unmatched. CDR3 length equals 19 residues. Germline V gene sequence: CDR1 KGHDR, CDR2 SFDVKD.

This chain uses TRBV6-6 with TRBJ2-1, with 12 positions matching TRBD2. This CDR3 comprises 15 residues. The germline V gene encodes CDR1 MNHNY and CDR2 SVGAGI (reference sequence). Losses at the gene ends were 6 bases for V and 9 bases for J; bases not matched to a gene: 9. CDR3 in DNA: TGTGCCAGCAGCCCTAGACTAGCGGGAGATACTGAGCAGTTCTTC. Protein: CASSPRLAGDTEQFF.

The chain is built from TRBV7-2 and TRBJ2-7; a possible D gene is TRBD2 (7 bases). CDR3 size: 15 residues. The germline CDR1 and CDR2 sequences are SGHTA and FQGNSA. The V end was cut by 5 bases, the J end by 7 bases, with 21 bases between. The CDR3 DNA follows: TGTGCCAGCAGCAATACTAGGGGGGGCCTTCATGAGCAGTACTTC. Its protein product is CASSNTRGGLHEQYF.

The chain has TRBV2 and TRBJ2-4; 9 bases are shared with TRBD1. Per germline, CDR1 SNHLY and CDR2 FYNNEI. The junction had 10 bases not matched to a gene; V was cut back by 5 bases and J by 8 bases. This CDR3 contains 15 residues. CDR3 coding DNA: TGTGCCAGCAGTCCCATTACAGGGGGCGCGGACATTCAGTACTTC. Translated: CASSPITGGADIQYF.

The J gene is TRBJ2-7, the V gene TRBV6-5; perhaps TRBD2 as D (6 bases). The germline V and J ends were trimmed by 7 bases and 4 bases, with 20 bases remaining between them. Looked up from germline, CDR1 is MNHEY and CDR2 is SVGAGI. There are 15 residues in the CDR3. The CDR3 reads CASITPPGLPYEQYF. CDR3 bases: TGTGCCAGCATCACACCGCCGGGACTTCCGTACGAGCAGTACTTC.

This sequence joins TRBV28 and TRBJ2-7, with 7 bases identical to TRBD1. V shed 8 bases and J 4 bases; nucleotides not matched to a gene: 8. This CDR3 contains 13 residues. Germline lookup yields CDR1 MDHEN and CDR2 SYDVKM. The CDR3 sequence: CASSGTAKYEQYF. The CDR3 region has the DNA TGTGCCAGCTCCGGGACAGCCAAATACGAGCAGTACTTC.

The chain combines TRBV6-2 or TRBV6-3 with TRBJ1-5; 9 bases line up with TRBD1. This CDR3 is built from 19 residues. V shed 2 bases, J shed 0 bases, and the junction held 11 bases outside the gene matches. Germline V gives CDR1 MNHEY, CDR2 SVGEGT. The CDR3 loop is CASSYVFGTGSVSNQPQHF. CDR3 sequence (DNA): TGTGCCAGCAGTTACGTTTTCGGGACAGGGTCTGTTAGCAATCAGCCCCAGCATTTT.

The V and J genes are TRBV5-6 and TRBJ1-3; D gene unclear. This CDR3 contains 18 residues. V lost 2 bases to trimming and J lost 2 bases, with 20 bases between them. Germline loops: CDR1 SGHDT, CDR2 YYEEEE. CDR3 loop: CASSLLGGAMTTGNTIYF. The CDR3 nucleotides are TGTGCCAGCAGCTTACTCGGCGGAGCGATGACGACTGGAAACACCATATATTTT.

V gene TRBV10-1 combines with J gene TRBJ2-3, with 7 bases identical to TRBD2. The CDR3 is 18 residues long. V lost 3 bases and J lost 3; bases outside the gene matches: 15. CDR1 is WNHNN, CDR2 SYGVQD, per germline (reference sequence). CDR3 DNA sequence: TGCGCCAGCAGTGAAGGTCCGGGTGCGGGAGAGAAAACAGATACGCAGTATTTT. Translation gives CASSEGPGAGEKTDTQYF.

V usage is TRBV9 and J usage is TRBJ1-1, with TRBD1 as a possible D gene (6 bases). Between the trimmed V and J ends, which lost 3 bases and 4 bases, there was a span of 19 bases. Germline V gene lookup returns CDR1 SGDLS and CDR2 YYNGEE. The CDR3 is 16 residues long. The CDR3 region is CASSAGGLEWFTEAFF. Here the CDR3 DNA reads TGTGCCAGCAGCGCCGGGGGGCTGGAATGGTTCACTGAAGCTTTCTTT.

The gene calls are TRBV27 and TRBJ1-1; no definite D call. The CDR3 contains 13 residues. Trimming stripped 8 bases from V and 4 bases from J, with 14 bases between. The germline V gene has CDR1 MNHEY and CDR2 SMNVEV (reference sequence). CDR3: CASYWARGTEAFF. The CDR3 DNA is TGTGCCAGCTACTGGGCGCGGGGCACTGAAGCTTTCTTT.

This rearrangement joins TRBV18 to TRBJ2-1, with unresolved D. CDR1 is KGHSH and CDR2 is LQKENI in the germline V gene. The CDR3 is 14 residues long. V was clipped by 0 bases and J by 8 bases, with 11 bases between them. CDR3 sequence (DNA): TGTGCCAGCTCACCACCGAATAGCTGGGATGAGCAGTTCTTC. As protein: CASSPPNSWDEQFF.

Of note for this clone: A read error may produce the germline difference seen at one junction end. The chain links TRBV7-7 to TRBJ2-5, with TRBD1 matching 11 bases. CDR1 is SSHAT and CDR2 is FNYEAQ in the germline V gene (reference sequence). CDR3 size: 15 residues. The CDR3 protein is CASSSGTGGFVTQYF. The CDR3 region has the DNA TGTGCTAGCAGCTCCGGGACAGGGGGTTTCGTGACCCAGTACTTC.

This chain connects TRBV23-1 to TRBJ2-7; 8 bases map to TRBD1. TRBV23-1 is classed as an ORF, of uncertain function. The CDR3 spans 14 residues. The V and J ends lost 6 bases and 5 bases, in that order; junction bases with no gene match: 9. CDR3 DNA: TGCGCCAGCAGCACCGGCAGGGGGCTTCACGAGCAGTACTTC. Amino acid sequence: CASSTGRGLHEQYF.

This chain's CDR3 is CASSPTGGRLPGELFF. CDR3 DNA sequence: TGTGCCAGCAGCCCGACCGGCGGGAGGTTGCCCGGGGAGCTGTTTTTT. V is TRBV5-5 and J is TRBJ2-2, with 8 nucleotides matching TRBD2. The CDR3 has 16 amino acids. CDR1 SGHKS and CDR2 YYEKEE come from the germline V gene (reference sequence). Losses at the gene ends were 4 bases for V and 6 bases for J; bases not matched to a gene: 11.

The chain recombines TRBV7-9 with TRBJ2-3; 11 bases are a match to TRBD2. CDR1 is SEHNR, CDR2 FQNEAQ, per germline (reference sequence). After removal of 3 bases from V and 0 bases from J, the junction contained 8 bases not matched to a gene. This CDR3 is 18 amino acids long. The CDR3 loop reads CASSFTSGSVTSTDTQYF. For the CDR3, the DNA is TGTGCCAGCAGCTTCACTAGCGGGAGCGTAACTAGCACAGATACGCAGTATTTT. The full variable domain, its missing parts supplied by reference TRBV7-9 and TRBJ2-3, is DTGVSQNPRHKITKRGQNVTFRCDPISEHNRLYWYRQTLGQGPEFLTYFQNEAQLEKSRLLSDRFSAERPKGSFSTLEIQRTEQGDSAMYLCASSFTSGSVTSTDTQYFGPGTRLTVL.

The J gene is TRBJ2-3, the V gene TRBV4-1, with 8 bases fitting TRBD2. V was clipped by 6 bases and J by 1 base; unmatched bases: 9. The CDR3 totals 16 residues. Germline assignment: CDR1 MGHRA and CDR2 YSYEKL. The CDR3 loop reads CASRNPGGRGTDTQYF. The CDR3 DNA reads TGCGCCAGCAGGAATCCGGGAGGGAGAGGCACAGATACGCAGTATTTT.